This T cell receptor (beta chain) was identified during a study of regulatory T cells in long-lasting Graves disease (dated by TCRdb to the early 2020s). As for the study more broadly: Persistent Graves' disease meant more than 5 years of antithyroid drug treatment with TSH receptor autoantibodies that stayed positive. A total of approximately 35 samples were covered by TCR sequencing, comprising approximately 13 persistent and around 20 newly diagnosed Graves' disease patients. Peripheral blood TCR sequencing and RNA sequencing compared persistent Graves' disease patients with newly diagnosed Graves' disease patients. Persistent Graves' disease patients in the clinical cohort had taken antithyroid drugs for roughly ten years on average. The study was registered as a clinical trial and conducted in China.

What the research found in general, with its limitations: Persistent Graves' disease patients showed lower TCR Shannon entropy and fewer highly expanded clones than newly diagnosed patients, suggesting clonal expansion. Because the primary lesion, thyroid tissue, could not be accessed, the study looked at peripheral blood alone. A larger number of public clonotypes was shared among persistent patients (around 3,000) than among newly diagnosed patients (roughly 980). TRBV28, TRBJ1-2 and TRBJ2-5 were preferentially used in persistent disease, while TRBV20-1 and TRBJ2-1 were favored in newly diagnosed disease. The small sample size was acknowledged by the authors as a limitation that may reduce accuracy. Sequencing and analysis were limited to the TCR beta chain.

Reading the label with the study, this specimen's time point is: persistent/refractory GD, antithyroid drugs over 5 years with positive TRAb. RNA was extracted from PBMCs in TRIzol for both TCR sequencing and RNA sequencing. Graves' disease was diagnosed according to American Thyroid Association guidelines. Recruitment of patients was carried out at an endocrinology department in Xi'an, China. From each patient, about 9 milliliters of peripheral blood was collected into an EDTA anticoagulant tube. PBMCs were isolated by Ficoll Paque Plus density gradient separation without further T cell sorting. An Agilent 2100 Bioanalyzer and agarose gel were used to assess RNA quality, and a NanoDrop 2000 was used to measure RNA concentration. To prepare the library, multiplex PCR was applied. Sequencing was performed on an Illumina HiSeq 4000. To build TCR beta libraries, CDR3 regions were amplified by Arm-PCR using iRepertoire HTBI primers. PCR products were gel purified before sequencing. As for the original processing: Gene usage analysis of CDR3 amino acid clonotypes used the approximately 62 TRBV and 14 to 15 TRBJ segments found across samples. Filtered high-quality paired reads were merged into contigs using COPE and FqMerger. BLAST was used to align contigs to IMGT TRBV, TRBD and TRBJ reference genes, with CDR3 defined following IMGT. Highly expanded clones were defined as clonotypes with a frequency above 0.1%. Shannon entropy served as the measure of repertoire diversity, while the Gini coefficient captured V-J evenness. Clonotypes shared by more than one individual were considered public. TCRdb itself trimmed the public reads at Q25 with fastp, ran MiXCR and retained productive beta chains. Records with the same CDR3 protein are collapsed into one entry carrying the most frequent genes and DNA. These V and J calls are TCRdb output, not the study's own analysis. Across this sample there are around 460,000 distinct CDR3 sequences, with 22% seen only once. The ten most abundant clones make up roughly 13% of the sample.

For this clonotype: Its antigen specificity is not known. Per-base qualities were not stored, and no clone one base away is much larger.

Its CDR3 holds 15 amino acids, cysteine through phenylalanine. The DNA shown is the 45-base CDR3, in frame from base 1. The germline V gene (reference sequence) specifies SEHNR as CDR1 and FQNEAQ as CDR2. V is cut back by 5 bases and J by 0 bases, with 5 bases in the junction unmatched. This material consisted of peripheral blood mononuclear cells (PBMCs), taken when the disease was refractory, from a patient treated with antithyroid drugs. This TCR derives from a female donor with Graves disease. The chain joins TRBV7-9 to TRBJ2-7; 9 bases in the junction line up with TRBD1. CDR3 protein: CASSGVDRGSYEQYF. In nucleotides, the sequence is TGTGCCAGCAGCGGGGTGGACAGGGGCTCCTACGAGCAGTACTTC.